The 16 T cell receptor beta chains reported below all come from one sample, sequenced in a study of cytomegalovirus exposure and HLA in healthy donors. The PCR contained 60 Vbeta and 13 Jbeta primers. Sequencing used immunoSEQ multiplex PCR; TCRdb keeps in-frame clones, though not all of them. The table lists about 96,000 clones, roughly 79% of them singletons. Sequencing was performed on PBMCs. The receptors derive from a female donor in good health and CMV-seropositive.

The chain uses TRBV6-5 and TRBJ1-1; 7 nucleotides line up with TRBD1. Germline V gene data show CDR1 as MNHEY and CDR2 as SVGAGI. Trimming at V came to 4 bases and at J to 1 base, leaving 6 bases not matched to a gene. This CDR3 is built from 15 residues. Written as DNA, the CDR3 is TGTGCCAGCAGTTTACAGGGGCCGGGGAACACTGAAGCTTTCTTT. This encodes CASSLQGPGNTEAFF.

In its sample, this clone was seen once. The rearrangement joins TRBV5-1 to TRBJ1-1; TRBD1 matches at 8 bases. The ends lost 0 bases at V and 5 bases at J; junction bases unmatched: 3. Germline V gene lookup returns CDR1 SGHRS and CDR2 YFSETQ. The CDR3 runs to 14 residues. CDR3 coding DNA: TGCGCCAGCAGCTTGGACAGGGGGGGGACTGAAGCTTTCTTT. Its translation is CASSLDRGGTEAFF. Full variable domain (rest looked up from reference TRBV5-1 and TRBJ1-1): KAGVTQTPRYLIKTRGQQVTLSCSPISGHRSVSWYQQTPGQGLQFLFEYFSETQRNKGNFPGRFSGRQFSNSRSEMNVSTLELGDSALYLCASSLDRGGTEAFFGQGTRLTVV.

V usage is TRBV28 and J usage is TRBJ2-7, with 12 bases lining up with TRBD2. The ends lost 6 bases at V and 3 bases at J; junction bases unmatched: 6. The CDR3 length is 15 residues. The germline CDR1 and CDR2 sequences are MDHEN and SYDVKM. CDR3 in DNA: TGTGCCAGCAGGCTGACTAGCGGGGGATACTACGAGCAGTACTTC. It translates to CASRLTSGGYYEQYF.

The J gene is TRBJ1-4, the V gene TRBV4-2, with unresolved D. Trimming removed 1 base at V and 8 bases at J, with 14 bases between. The CDR3 extends over 15 amino acids. Germline values: CDR1 LGHNA, CDR2 YNFKEQ. Here the CDR3 reads CASSQGEDPWEKLFF. The CDR3 region has the DNA TGTGCCAGCAGCCAAGGGGAGGACCCTTGGGAAAAACTGTTTTTT.

The gene calls are TRBV2 and TRBJ2-7, with D uncertain. V lost 8 bases and J lost 0, with 5 bases in between. The CDR3 consists of 11 residues. The germline gives CDR1 SNHLY, CDR2 FYNNEI. This CDR3 is CASRLSYEQYF. CDR3 in DNA: TGTGCCAGCCGTCTCTCCTACGAGCAGTACTTC.

The rearrangement joins TRBV14 to TRBJ2-7; tentatively, D is TRBD1 (5 bases). The CDR3 contains 17 residues. The V end was cut by 3 bases, the J end by 7 bases, with 25 bases between. Germline V lookup: CDR1 SGHDN, CDR2 FVKESK. The CDR3 protein is CASSHLLDTQTAGEQYF. Here the CDR3 DNA reads TGTGCCAGCAGCCACCTCCTGGACACCCAAACGGCCGGGGAGCAGTACTTC.

This clone was detected a few times. This chain uses TRBV2 with TRBJ2-3, with D possibly TRBD2 on 6 matching bases. Germline CDR1 reads SNHLY; CDR2 reads FYNNEI. This CDR3 region has 13 residues. The germline V and J ends were trimmed by 6 bases and 4 bases, with 11 bases remaining between them. CDR3: CASRATRADTQYF. As DNA, the CDR3 is TGTGCCAGCAGGGCGACTAGAGCAGATACGCAGTATTTT.

V gene TRBV7-2 combines with J gene TRBJ2-7; 10 bases agree with TRBD2. Germline CDR1 SGHTA, CDR2 FQGNSA. J lost 0 bases, V lost 0 bases, and 8 bases had no gene match. This CDR3 has 18 residues. The CDR3 DNA reads TGTGCCAGCAGCTTAGCTTCTAGCGGGGGCTCCTACTCCTACGAGCAGTACTTC. It codes for CASSLASSGGSYSYEQYF.

This sequence joins TRBV9 and TRBJ2-5; D is ambiguous. Germline lookup yields CDR1 SGDLS and CDR2 YYNGEE. This CDR3 comprises 13 residues. V lost 2 bases and J 2 bases, leaving 7 bases between the germline ends. The chain's CDR3 is CASSVSVQETQYF. CDR3 nucleotide sequence: TGTGCCAGCAGCGTCTCTGTACAAGAGACCCAGTACTTC.

The rearrangement joins TRBV6-4 to TRBJ2-1; 7 bases map to TRBD1. The CDR3 is made up of 13 amino acids. Germline CDR1 and CDR2: MRHNA and SNTAGT. V trimming: 0 bases; J trimming: 8 bases; junction bases outside the gene matches: 1. CDR3 amino acids: CASSDSDRDEQFF. The CDR3 DNA reads TGTGCCAGCAGTGACTCCGACAGGGATGAGCAGTTCTTC.

The rearrangement joins TRBV10-3 to TRBJ2-1, with 15 bases aligning to TRBD2. This CDR3 is 15 amino acids long. The trim removed 7 bases at V and 8 bases at J, leaving 6 bases unmatched. In germline, CDR1 is ENHRY, CDR2 SYGVKD. CDR3 region: CAITGLAGGRHEQFF. For the CDR3, the DNA is TGTGCCATCACTGGACTAGCGGGAGGGCGGCATGAGCAGTTCTTC.

V and J are TRBV6-5 and TRBJ2-7; 8 bases are a match to TRBD1. The CDR3 consists of 15 residues. Germline CDR1 reads MNHEY; CDR2 reads SVGAGI. After removal of 6 bases from V and 3 bases from J, the junction contained 10 bases not matched to a gene. Here the CDR3 DNA reads TGTGCCAGCAGGCCACCCGGGACAGGTATCTACGAGCAGTACTTC. Protein: CASRPPGTGIYEQYF.

The chain recombines TRBV5-1 with TRBJ2-1; 8 positions match TRBD1. Looked up from germline, CDR1 is SGHRS and CDR2 is YFSETQ. The V segment lost 6 bases and the J segment 8 bases; nucleotides outside the gene matches: 16. This CDR3 has 16 amino acids. In DNA form, the CDR3 reads TGCGCCAGCAAACCCGCCGGACAGGGATATGCAGATGAGCAGTTCTTC. It specifies CASKPAGQGYADEQFF.

The chain carries TRBV7-8 and TRBJ2-7, with D possibly TRBD1 on 6 matching bases. The V and J ends lost 4 bases and 3 bases respectively, with 13 bases between them. This CDR3 comprises 14 residues. Germline V gene data show CDR1 as SGHVS and CDR2 as FQNEAQ. The CDR3 DNA follows: TGTGCCAGCAGCTGGGATACAGGGTTCTACGAGCAGTACTTC. Protein product: CASSWDTGFYEQYF.

This clone was seen only a few times. The J gene is TRBJ1-4, the V gene TRBV2, with 10 nucleotides matching TRBD1. This CDR3 contains 15 residues. Trimming at V came to 5 bases and at J to 8 bases, leaving 8 bases not matched to a gene. CDR1 and CDR2 (germline): SNHLY, FYNNEI. CDR3 sequence: CASSLGQGRSEKLFF. CDR3 nucleotide sequence: TGTGCCAGCAGTCTGGGACAGGGGAGAAGCGAAAAACTGTTTTTT.

This rearrangement joins TRBV7-2 to TRBJ1-3; 7 bases are shared with TRBD1. Trimming cost V 5 bases and J 0 bases; bases outside gene matches: 13. CDR3 length: 18 residues. CDR1 is SGHTA and CDR2 is FQGNSA in the germline V gene. The CDR3 loop is CASSPSGQATLSGNTIYF. CDR3 DNA sequence: TGTGCCAGCAGCCCCTCCGGACAGGCCACCCTCTCTGGAAACACCATATATTTT.